The 30 T cell receptor beta chains given below trace back to one sample, sequenced in a study of brain T cells in children with intractable seizures (dated by TCRdb to the early 2020s). The method behind the library was the immunoSEQ multiplex PCR assay. The clones in this table, taken by TCRdb from immuneACCESS, are in-frame only. Not every clone is retained; where verified, under half of the shortfall comes from an unresolved V gene, and the cause of the rest is unknown. This sample holds about 40,000 clones; about nine tenths were observed only once. The leading ten clones occupy 6.3% of the sample. The meaning of the sample's time point label: resected brain tissue, or blood drawn just prior to surgery. Sample: peripheral blood, taken at surgery. The receptor source for this set is a girl under 10 years old with tuberous sclerosis and intractable seizures.

V usage is TRBV9 and J usage is TRBJ1-2, with a possible D match to TRBD1 (5 bases). This CDR3 has 15 residues. In germline, CDR1 is SGDLS, CDR2 YYNGEE. Deletions cut 3 bases from V and 0 bases from J, with 12 bases between. In DNA form, the CDR3 reads TGTGCCAGCAGCGAGGGACGGCGAGCTAACTATGGCTACACCTTC. Translating gives CASSEGRRANYGYTF. Looking up the rest from reference TRBV9 and TRBJ1-2 gives the full variable domain: DSGVTQTPKHLITATGQRVTLRCSPRSGDLSVYWYQQSLDQGLQFLIQYYNGEERAKGNILERFSAQQFPDLHSELNLSSLELGDSALYFCASSEGRRANYGYTFGSGTRLTVV.

The rearrangement joins TRBV5-4 to TRBJ2-1; TRBD1 matches 9 bases. The CDR3 spans 15 residues. With V trimmed by 6 bases and J by 4 bases, 8 bases remained unmatched. Germline V gives CDR1 SGHNT, CDR2 YYREEE (reference sequence). The CDR3 DNA reads as TGTGCCAGCACCGCCGGGACAGGGATTTACAATGAGCAGTTCTTC. Its protein is CASTAGTGIYNEQFF.

The chain has TRBV4-1 and TRBJ1-2, with a weak D call TRBD1 (6 bases). The CDR3 contains 17 residues. Germline V gives CDR1 MGHRA, CDR2 YSYEKL. V was clipped by 4 bases and J by 4 bases, with 22 bases between them. This chain's CDR3 is CASSLPIAGTPTYGYTF. CDR3 nucleotide sequence: TGCGCCAGCAGCCTCCCAATAGCTGGGACACCGACCTATGGCTACACCTTC.

The J gene is TRBJ2-1, the V gene TRBV4-1, with 7 bases lining up with TRBD1. The ends lost 1 base at V and 2 bases at J; junction bases unmatched: 8. CDR3 size: 17 residues. CDR1 and CDR2 from the germline V gene are MGHRA and YSYEKL. CDR3 nucleotides: TGCGCCAGCAGCCAAGTTGGGAACAGGGGCCCCTACAATGAGCAGTTCTTC. Its translation is CASSQVGNRGPYNEQFF.

The chain joins TRBV19 to TRBJ1-5, with D hard to call. V lost 4 bases to trimming and J lost 2 bases, with 6 bases between them. The CDR3 consists of 13 residues. CDR1 and CDR2 from the germline V gene are LNHDA and SQIVND (reference sequence). CDR3 nucleotides: TGTGCCAGTAGTACCATCCGCAATCAGCCCCAGCATTTT. Its translation: CASSTIRNQPQHF.

The chain combines TRBV19 with TRBJ1-3; TRBD1 might be the D (5 bases). V was shortened by 4 bases and J by 3 bases, with 19 bases between the two germline ends. Germline V gene data show CDR1 as LNHDA and CDR2 as SQIVND (reference sequence). The CDR3 is 17 amino acids. The CDR3 nucleotides are TGTGCCAGTAGTAAAAGGCCCCCTCAGGGAGGTGGAAACACCATATATTTT. Its protein is CASSKRPPQGGGNTIYF.

The rearrangement links TRBV3-1 (or the pseudogene TRBV3-2) to TRBJ2-3, with 12 bases fitting TRBD2. Germline values: CDR1 LGHDT, CDR2 YNNKEL (reference sequence). The CDR3 is made up of 15 amino acids. After removal of 4 bases from V and 9 bases from J, the junction contained 8 bases not matched to a gene. CDR3 loop: CASSPHGLAGPTQYF. In DNA, the CDR3 is TGTGCCAGCAGCCCGCATGGACTAGCGGGGCCGACGCAGTATTTT.

This clone was counted between two and nine times. The chain joins TRBV21-1 to TRBJ2-7; the table's D call, TRBD1, was not checked against the DNA. TRBV21-1 corresponds to a pseudogene. This CDR3 is 16 amino acids long. This chain's CDR3 is CASSKGPTQCSYEQYV. The CDR3 nucleotides are TGTGCCAGCAGCAAAGGGCCGACACAGTGTTCCTACGAGCAGTACGTC.

The chain links TRBV11-2 to TRBJ2-5; tentative D call: TRBD2 (5 bases). Germline V lookup: CDR1 SGHAT, CDR2 FQNNGV. The length of the CDR3 is 13 residues. Trimming cost V 1 base and J 3 bases, with 6 bases left between them. As DNA, the CDR3 is TGTGCCAGCAGCTTAGTGACTAAAGAGACCCAGTACTTC. The encoded protein is CASSLVTKETQYF.

The V gene is TRBV5-1, the J gene TRBJ2-1; D is unresolved. Germline V gives CDR1 SGHRS, CDR2 YFSETQ. With 1 base removed from V and 5 bases from J, the gap between germline ends came to 7 bases. The length of the CDR3 is 13 residues. Here the CDR3 DNA reads TGCGCCAGCAGCTTGCGGCAGAACAATGAGCAGTTCTTC. This encodes CASSLRQNNEQFF.

The CDR3 loop is CASRDRYEQYF. DNA for the CDR3: TGTGCCAGCAGGGATAGATATGAGCAGTACTTC. V and J are TRBV2 and TRBJ2-7; D is unresolved. CDR1 is SNHLY, CDR2 FYNNEI, per germline. Trimming stripped 6 bases from V and 7 bases from J, with 10 bases between. The CDR3 runs to 11 residues.

This clone was recorded once. The chain employs TRBV3-1 (or the pseudogene TRBV3-2) and TRBJ2-5; 8 nucleotides line up with TRBD1. With V trimmed by 1 base and J by 2 bases, 3 bases remained unmatched. Germline lookup yields CDR1 LGHDT and CDR2 YNNKEL (reference sequence). The CDR3 contains 15 residues. The CDR3 bases are TGTGCCAGCAGCCAAGGGGGGACAGGACAAGAGACCCAGTACTTC. Residues: CASSQGGTGQETQYF.

This clone was counted a single time. The V and J genes are TRBV10-2 and TRBJ2-7, with D hard to call. V was clipped by 6 bases and J by 1 base, with 7 bases between them. The CDR3 totals 12 residues. Germline CDR1 is WSHSY and CDR2 is SAAADI. CDR3 coding DNA: TGCGCCAGCAGCCCCATTTCCTACGAGCAGTACTTC. Encoded protein: CASSPISYEQYF.

The chain recombines TRBV19 with TRBJ1-4, with D uncertain. The CDR3 extends over 16 amino acids. CDR1 is LNHDA and CDR2 is SQIVND in the germline V gene (reference sequence). Trimming stripped 6 bases from V and 0 bases from J, with 14 bases between. CDR3: CASSLSRGATNEKLFF. For the CDR3, the DNA is TGTGCCAGTAGCCTCTCCCGGGGAGCAACTAATGAAAAACTGTTTTTT.

The V and J genes are TRBV5-1 and TRBJ2-2; D ambiguous. CDR1 is SGHRS, CDR2 YFSETQ, per germline. The CDR3 is 11 amino acids. Trimming pared 2 bases from V and 6 bases from J, leaving 2 bases between. This CDR3 reads CASSFPGELFF. CDR3 nucleotides: TGCGCCAGCAGCTTCCCCGGGGAGCTGTTTTTT.

The rearrangement uses TRBV30 and TRBJ2-7, with 7 bases lining up with TRBD1. The germline V gene encodes CDR1 GTSNPN and CDR2 SVGIG (reference sequence). CDR3 size: 13 residues. V lost 8 bases and J lost 2; bases outside the gene matches: 9. The CDR3 nucleotides are TGTGCCACCTCGGGACAGCCCACCTACGAGCAGTACTTC. This encodes CATSGQPTYEQYF.

This rearrangement joins TRBV6-5 to TRBJ1-4; D is unclear. CDR1 is MNHEY, CDR2 SVGAGI, per germline. V was pared by 8 bases and J by 2 bases, with 9 bases between. The CDR3 totals 13 residues. The CDR3 region has the DNA TGTGCCAGCGTTATGGCGACTAATGAAAAACTGTTTTTT. Protein: CASVMATNEKLFF.

This clone was seen only a few times. One junction end disagrees with the germline gene, perhaps due to a read error. The chain recombines TRBV7-9 with TRBJ1-2; D not resolved. This CDR3 spans 14 amino acids. Germline-derived CDR1 and CDR2 are SEHNR and FQNEAQ (reference sequence). Written as DNA, the CDR3 is TGTGCCAGCAGCCTAGCTTCACGGTCCTATGGCTACACCTTC. This sequence encodes CASSLASRSYGYTF.

This rearrangement joins TRBV7-3 to TRBJ2-3; 12 bases line up with TRBD2. The CDR3 totals 16 residues. With 5 bases clipped from V and 1 base from J, the junction kept 4 bases outside the gene matches. Germline lookup yields CDR1 SGHTA and CDR2 FQGTGA. The CDR3 DNA sequence: TGTGCCAGCAGCCCCTCTAGCGGGGGGGGCACAGATACGCAGTATTTT. Its translation: CASSPSSGGGTDTQYF.

The genes are TRBV2 and TRBJ2-7, with unresolved D. V was pared by 2 bases and J by 3 bases, with 5 bases between. Looked up from germline, CDR1 is SNHLY and CDR2 is FYNNEI. The CDR3 sequence is 12 residues long. CDR3: CASSESGYEQYF. In DNA, the CDR3 is TGTGCCAGCAGTGAATCGGGCTACGAGCAGTACTTC.

This CDR3 is CASGHGYEQYF. In DNA, the CDR3 is TGTGCTAGTGGTCATGGGTACGAGCAGTACTTC. The rearrangement links TRBV12-5 to TRBJ2-7; the D is unclear. Germline V gene data show CDR1 as LGHNT and CDR2 as FRNRAP. The CDR3 spans 11 residues. V lost 5 bases and J 4 bases, leaving 6 bases between the germline ends.

V gene TRBV7-6 combines with J gene TRBJ2-5; D may be TRBD1 (5 bases). V was shortened by 5 bases and J by 0 bases, with 10 bases between the two germline ends. The CDR3 has 14 residues. Germline CDR1 is SGHVS and CDR2 is FNYEAQ. The chain's CDR3 is CASSPRQNQETQYF. The CDR3 DNA sequence: TGTGCCAGCAGCCCTAGACAGAACCAAGAGACCCAGTACTTC.

This rearrangement joins TRBV7-6 to TRBJ2-1, with 8 bases identical to TRBD1. The CDR3 is made up of 13 amino acids. The germline V gene encodes CDR1 SGHVS and CDR2 FNYEAQ. J was trimmed by 13 bases and V by 3 bases; bases with no gene match: 8. The chain's CDR3 is CASSLRTGINQFF. The DNA of the CDR3 is TGTGCCAGCAGCTTGAGGACAGGGATTAATCAGTTCTTC.

The V gene is TRBV7-2, the J gene TRBJ1-4, with 7 bases matching TRBD1. Losses at the gene ends were 1 base for V and 4 bases for J; bases not matched to a gene: 6. This CDR3 has 16 amino acids. Looked up from germline, CDR1 is SGHTA and CDR2 is FQGNSA. CDR3 sequence: CASSLGGGRNNEKLFF. DNA for the CDR3: TGTGCCAGCAGCTTAGGAGGGGGCAGGAATAATGAAAAACTGTTTTTT.

This sequence joins TRBV5-6 and TRBJ2-3, with TRBD1 matching over 11 bases. Trimming at V came to 4 bases and at J to 0 bases, leaving 4 bases not matched to a gene. This CDR3 has 16 residues. Germline CDR1 is SGHDT and CDR2 is YYEEEE. CDR3 nucleotide sequence: TGTGCCAGCAGCCGTGGACAGGGGGCCAGCACAGATACGCAGTATTTT. Protein product: CASSRGQGASTDTQYF.

Written as DNA, the CDR3 is TGTGCCAGCAGTTATTTAGGCGGTTCTGGGGATACGCAGTATTTT. Translated, it gives CASSYLGGSGDTQYF. The chain joins TRBV6-6 to TRBJ2-3, with no clear D. With 3 bases removed from V and 6 bases from J, the gap between germline ends came to 16 bases. This CDR3 spans 15 amino acids. CDR1 is MNHNY and CDR2 is SVGAGI in the germline V gene (reference sequence).

The rearrangement joins TRBV20-1 to TRBJ2-3; D may be TRBD1 or TRBD2 (6 bases each). V lost 3 bases and J 6 bases, leaving 16 bases between the germline ends. The CDR3 totals 14 residues. Germline-derived CDR1 and CDR2 are DFQATT and SNEGSKA (reference sequence). As DNA, the CDR3 is TGCAGTGCTAGTTTTGGGGGGCATTGGGATACGCAGTATTTT. Translating gives CSASFGGHWDTQYF.

The count of this clone is one. V usage is TRBV2 and J usage is TRBJ2-1, with D maybe TRBD2 (6 bases). There are 14 residues in the CDR3. Trimming stripped 7 bases from V and 2 bases from J, with 12 bases between. CDR1 and CDR2 (germline): SNHLY, FYNNEI. The CDR3 bases are TGTGCCAGCATCGAGGGACTTCCCTACAATGAGCAGTTCTTC. It encodes CASIEGLPYNEQFF.

The chain uses TRBV12-3 or TRBV12-4 and TRBJ2-1; D is uncertain. The CDR3 is 13 amino acids. Trimming removed 11 bases at V and 4 bases at J, with 15 bases between. The CDR3 is CASGSAVYNEQFF. The CDR3 nucleotides read TGTGCCTCAGGATCGGCAGTTTACAATGAGCAGTTCTTC.

V is TRBV20-1 and J is TRBJ1-2, with TRBD1 as a possible D gene (6 bases). V lost 4 bases to trimming and J lost 7 bases, with 10 bases between them. The CDR3 spans 11 residues. Germline CDR1 reads DFQATT; CDR2 reads SNEGSKA (reference sequence). CDR3 region: CSAKVGGGYTF. The CDR3 DNA sequence: TGCAGTGCTAAAGTAGGGGGTGGCTACACCTTC.